The text below deals with one T cell receptor (beta chain). Its cognate antigen is unknown. The data were obtained in a study of T cell responses to AZD1222 COVID-19 vaccine. Study findings and constraints: Nearly half of spike-specific TCRs reportedly target unmutated variant regions. Repertoires were obtained only post-peak T cell response.

The germline V gene encodes CDR1 SNHLY and CDR2 FYNNEI. CDR3 length equals 15 residues. V lost 5 bases and J lost 3; bases outside the gene matches: 7. The method was immunoSEQ multiplex PCR; TCRdb's version includes in-frame clones alone and lacks a portion of them. There are some 92,000 clones in the sample; roughly 90% occur only once, and approximately 2.8% lies in the top ten. J is TRBJ1-2 and V is TRBV2; 9 positions agree with TRBD1. This receptor was identified in an adult in good health. The sample in question was peripheral blood, obtained on day 0 of AZD1222 vaccination. The CDR3 sequence: CASSRDRAKDYGYTF. DNA of the CDR3: TGTGCCAGCAGTAGGGACAGGGCTAAAGACTATGGCTACACCTTC.